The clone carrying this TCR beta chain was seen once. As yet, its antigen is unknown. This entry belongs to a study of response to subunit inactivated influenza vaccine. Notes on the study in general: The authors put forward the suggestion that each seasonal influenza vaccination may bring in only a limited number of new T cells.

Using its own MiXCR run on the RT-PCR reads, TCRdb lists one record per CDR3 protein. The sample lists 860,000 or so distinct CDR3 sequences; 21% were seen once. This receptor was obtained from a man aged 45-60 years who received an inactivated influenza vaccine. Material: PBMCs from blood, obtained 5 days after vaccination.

The DNA of the CDR3 is TGTGCCAGCTCACCATCCGGGACGGTCTCTGGAAACACCATATATTTT. Amino acids: CASSPSGTVSGNTIYF. V gene TRBV18 combines with J gene TRBJ1-3, with a tentative D call TRBD1 (5 bases). The CDR3 length is 16 residues. The V end was cut by 2 bases, the J end by 0 bases, with 11 bases between. Germline V gene sequence: CDR1 KGHSH, CDR2 LQKENI. Based on the CDR3 plus reference TRBV18 and TRBJ1-3, the full variable domain is NAGVMQNPRHLVRRRGQEARLRCSPMKGHSHVYWYRQLPEEGLKFMVYLQKENIIDESGMPKERFSAEFPKEGPSILRIQQVVRGDSAAYFCASSPSGTVSGNTIYFGEGSWLTVV.